The sequence of this T cell receptor beta chain was determined in a study of shared clonotypes between healthy human individuals. The wider study: CD4 naive and memory got three plates each, CD8 naive two, CD8 memory one. Findings and caveats of the study: Across a handful of donors, naive CD4 shared 5% to 6.5%, naive CD8 more than 3%, memory CD4 over 2%, memory CD8 approximately 0.4%. Against clonotypes common to all four donors, non-shared ones had lower generation probabilities. Represented diversity, genetic and exposure-history alike, was limited by few donors.

Sequencing used immunoSEQ multiplex PCR; TCRdb keeps in-frame clones, though not all of them. Of more than 2 million clones in the sample, approximately 94% are singletons; the top ten hold 0.85% to 1.2%. In regard to this clone: Its antigen is unidentified.

The naive CD8 fraction comprised CD45RO-negative cells positively selected for CCR7 and excluded terminally differentiated effector memory CD45RA+ cells. The CDR3 sequence is 15 residues long. Germline-derived CDR1 and CDR2 are SGHDT and YYEEEE. V trimming: 7 bases; J trimming: 7 bases; junction bases outside the gene matches: 9. V is TRBV5-6 and J is TRBJ2-1; 12 nucleotides agree with TRBD2. This receptor was identified in a man between 18 and 35 years old in good health. Sequencing was performed on naive CD8+ T cells sorted from blood. CDR3 loop: CASAQGLAGRNEQFF. The CDR3 DNA is TGTGCCAGCGCGCAAGGACTAGCGGGGAGGAATGAGCAGTTCTTC.